Detailed here is one TCR beta chain. Its antigen is unidentified. A read error may produce the germline difference seen at one junction end. These data belong to a study of glioma-infiltrating T cells. Across the study: WHO grade II oligodendrogliomas or astrocytomas, plus non-recurrent WHO grade IV glioblastomas, were sampled. Glioma patients had dexamethasone for six or fewer days before surgery.

The iRepertoire nested amplicon-rescue multiplex PCR amplified TCR alpha and beta CDR3s from RNA. TCRdb re-derived calls from the multiplex PCR reads in MiXCR, one entry per CDR3 protein. The table records fewer than 500,000 distinct CDR3 sequences, 41% of them present only once. The CDR3 contains 13 residues. Regarding the study as a whole: Tissue-blood divergence was below expectation in non-neoplastic patients, above in gliomas.

The sample was glioma tissue, nonneoplastic brain tissue, or PBMCs (not recorded which). The chain has TRBV12-3 or TRBV12-4 and TRBJ1-2, with D unresolved. The source of this sequence is a human donor with low-grade glioma or glioblastoma, undergoing nonglioma brain surgery, or in good health (not recorded which). This CDR3 is CASSLSNNYGHTF. CDR3 in DNA: TGTGCCAGCAGTTTATCTAATAACTATGGCCACACCTTC.